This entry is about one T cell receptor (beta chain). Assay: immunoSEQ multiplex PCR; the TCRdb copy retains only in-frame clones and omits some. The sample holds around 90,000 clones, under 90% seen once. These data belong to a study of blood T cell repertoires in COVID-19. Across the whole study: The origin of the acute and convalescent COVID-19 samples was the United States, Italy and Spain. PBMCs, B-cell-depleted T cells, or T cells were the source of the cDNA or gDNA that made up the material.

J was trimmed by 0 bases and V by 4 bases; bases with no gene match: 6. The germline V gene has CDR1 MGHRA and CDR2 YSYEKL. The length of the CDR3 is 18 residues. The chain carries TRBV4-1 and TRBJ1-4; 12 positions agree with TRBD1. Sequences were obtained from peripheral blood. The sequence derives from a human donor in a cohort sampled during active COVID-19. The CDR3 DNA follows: TGCGCCAGCAGCCGCGGGACAGGGGGCGAGTCAACTAATGAAAAACTGTTTTTT. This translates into CASSRGTGGESTNEKLFF.